This T cell receptor (beta chain) originates from a study of T cell repertoires in cytomegalovirus infection. At the level of the study: It can be stated that public TCR beta signatures indicated CMV infection as well as a matching HLA type. Findings and caveats of the study: Accumulated public TCR beta family frequency recognized individuals carrying CMV together with the relevant HLA.

Concerning this clonotype: What it binds is unknown.

TCRdb used MiXCR to reprocess the reads, holding one entry per CDR3 protein. Of a few hundred thousand distinct CDR3 sequences in the sample, roughly 15% were seen once. Germline V CDR1 and CDR2: MNHEY, SVGEGT. The CDR3 has 15 amino acids. J was trimmed by 2 bases and V by 5 bases; bases with no gene match: 8. The chain carries TRBV6-2 or TRBV6-3 and TRBJ2-7; 8 bases align to TRBD1. Material: PBMCs. The clonotype was recovered from a human donor in good health (CMV status not recorded). Some clones in this sample may be carry-over from other donors' samples. The CDR3 coding sequence is TGTGCCAGCAGTCTCGTGACAGGGGATACCTACGAGCAGTACTTC. Encoded protein: CASSLVTGDTYEQYF.